The clone carrying this T cell receptor beta chain was picked up a small number of times. The data originate from a study of cytomegalovirus exposure and HLA in healthy donors. PCR amplification relied on 60 Vbeta primers (plus 13 Jbeta primers). Sequencing used immunoSEQ multiplex PCR; TCRdb keeps in-frame clones, though not all of them. The repertoire holds approximately 220,000 clones, with over 80% as singletons. The germline V gene encodes CDR1 LNHDA and CDR2 SQIVND (reference sequence). Trimming shortened V by 6 bases and J by 5 bases, and 13 bases separated the two germline ends. The CDR3 runs 13 residues.

Sequencing was carried out using PBMCs. This receptor was identified in a boy aged 2 to 9 in good health and CMV-seronegative. The rearrangement uses TRBV19 and TRBJ1-1, with D possibly being TRBD1 (6 bases). Written as DNA, the CDR3 is TGTGCCAGTAGCCTGGAGAGGGGGACTGAAGCTTTCTTT. It specifies CASSLERGTEAFF.